The rows below give T cell receptor beta chains drawn from one sample of a study of CD8+ T cells in alopecia areata. Sequenced by immunoSEQ multiplex PCR; TCRdb stores in-frame clones only, minus some. The sample lists 150,000 to 200,000 clones, 60% occurring once. Source: CD4+ T cells sorted from blood, taken at week 24, from a patient treated with tofacitinib. These TCRs come from a human donor with alopecia areata. Both conserved end residues are part of each CDR3. The D gene is left open where the match is weak.

D	V	length	J	DNA	CDR3
.	TRBV29-1	11	TRBJ2-3	TGCAGCGTTGACTGGCCAGATACGCAGTATTTT	CSVDWPDTQYF
TRBD1	TRBV30	15	TRBJ1-2	TGTGCCTGGACGGAACAGGGGGTAGCGGGCTATGGCTACACCTTC	CAWTEQGVAGYGYTF
TRBD1	TRBV25-1	13	TRBJ1-3	TGTGCCAGCACACGGACAGGAGGAAACACCATATATTTT	CASTRTGGNTIYF
TRBD1	TRBV5-1	13	TRBJ1-1	TGCGCCAGCAGCAAGGACAGGGACAGTGAAGCTTTCTTT	CASSKDRDSEAFF
TRBD1	TRBV4-3	17	TRBJ2-3	TGCGCCAGCAGCCACAGCATATCGGACAGGGGGGAAGATACGCAGTATTTT	CASSHSISDRGEDTQYF
.	TRBV14	13	TRBJ2-1	TGTGCCAGCAGCCAAGATCGTCGAGCCGAGCAGTTCTTC	CASSQDRRAEQFF
.	TRBV30	13	TRBJ2-3	TGTGCCTGGAATAATCAGGTTGTTTATACGCAGTATTTT	CAWNNQVVYTQYF
.	TRBV30	13	TRBJ1-6	TGTGCCTGGAGTGTGCGGGAGAATTCACCCCTCCACTTT	CAWSVRENSPLHF
TRBD1	TRBV29-1	14	TRBJ2-7	TGCAGCGTCAGGGACAGTAAGAGCTCCTACGAGCAGTACTTC	CSVRDSKSSYEQYF
TRBD1	TRBV2	14	TRBJ2-2	TGTGCCAGCCGGGGACAGGGGGCAACCGGGGAGCTGTTTTTT	CASRGQGATGELFF
.	TRBV30	12	TRBJ1-4	TGTGCCTGGAAAGATGAGAGGGAAAAACTGTTTTTT	CAWKDEREKLFF
.	TRBV6-6	15	TRBJ1-6	TGTGCCTGCAGTTACGGAGGAGGGTATAATTCACCCCTCCACTTT	CACSYGGGYNSPLHF
.	TRBV20-1	10	TRBJ1-1	TGCAGTGCTCCCGGGCGAGAAGCTTTCTTT	CSAPGREAFF
.	TRBV29-1	13	TRBJ1-4	TGCAGCGGCGTCACAGGGTTGGGGGAAAAACTGTTTTTT	CSGVTGLGEKLFF
.	TRBV29-1	13	TRBJ1-1	TGCAGCGGCCACAGGGTCCTCCAGAATGTAGCTTTCTTT	CSGHRVLQNVAFF
TRBD2	TRBV29-1	13	TRBJ2-5	TGCAGCGTACGGACTAGCGGGGGTGAGACCCAGTACTTC	CSVRTSGGETQYF
.	TRBV4-3	14	TRBJ1-5	TGCGCCAGCAGCCAAGTGGAAGGGGGTCAGCCCCAGCATTTT	CASSQVEGGQPQHF
.	TRBV9	16	TRBJ2-3	TGTGCCAGCAGCGGACAAGGGGCCGCGAGCACAGATACGCAGTATTTT	CASSGQGAASTDTQYF
TRBD1	TRBV29-1	14	TRBJ1-6	TGCAGCGTACAGGGACAGGGACGCAATTCACCCCTCCACTTT	CSVQGQGRNSPLHF
TRBD2	TRBV29-1	16	TRBJ2-3	TGCAGCGTTGTCGAGGGACTAGCGGTCCCCACAGATACGCAGTATTTT	CSVVEGLAVPTDTQYF